This T cell receptor beta chain was profiled in a study of shared clonotypes between healthy human individuals. As concerns this clone: What it binds is unknown.

In the naive CD8 group, cells lacked CD45RO and were positively selected for CCR7, so terminally differentiated effector memory CD45RA+ cells were left out. The donor cohort consisted entirely of Caucasian adults residing in Nashville, Tennessee. The CDR3 consists of 13 residues. Trimming cost V 5 bases and J 3 bases; bases outside gene matches: 3. The germline V gene has CDR1 SGHVS and CDR2 FQNEAQ. General study points: For naive CD4 cells, roughly 4.6% of clonotypes were shared across four donors. Investigators collected only blood, and repertoires in tissues likely differ.

Generated by immunoSEQ multiplex PCR, the TCRdb table keeps only in-frame clones and is missing some. The repertoire includes millions of clones, about 95% of them detected once, and roughly 1% sits in the top ten. Sequencing was done on a sample of naive CD8+ T cells sorted from blood. The clonotype comes from a man aged 18 to 35 in good health. The chain employs TRBV7-8 and TRBJ2-5; 7 bases line up with TRBD1. The chain's CDR3 is CASSPGQEETQYF. DNA of the CDR3: TGTGCCAGCAGCCCTGGACAGGAAGAGACCCAGTACTTC. The variable domain in full, with the rest retrieved from reference TRBV7-8 and TRBJ2-5, is GAGVSQSPRYKVAKRGQDVALRCDPISGHVSLFWYQQALGQGPEFLTYFQNEAQLDKSGLPSDRFFAERPEGSVSTLKIQRTQQEDSAVYLCASSPGQEETQYFGPGTRLLVL.